Listed below are T cell receptor beta chains from one sample, sequenced in a study of Tregs in tolerant kidney transplant recipients. Profiled with immunoSEQ multiplex PCR; TCRdb holds only in-frame clones, not every one. The sample consists of more than 90,000 clones, 92% of them appearing once. Sequencing input: CD4+ T cells from blood. The origin of the receptors is a human donor in good health. CDR3s include the opening cysteine and the closing phenylalanine or tryptophan. A D gene is named only where the DNA matches it firmly. Some rows mark clone size as missing; the rest say once, few, many or name a class of expanded clone.

size,J,D,V,DNA,CDR3
.,TRBJ1-2,.,TRBV20-1,TGCAGTGCTAGTCCGAGGGTTGGCTACACCTTC,CSASPRVGYTF
once,TRBJ2-7,TRBD1,TRBV5-1,TGCGCCAGCAGCCCATCCGGGACAGGGGGCCGGCAGTACTTC,CASSPSGTGGRQYF
.,TRBJ1-2,TRBD1,TRBV7-8,TGTGCCAGCAGCCCGGGGGGAGGGGGCCACTCTGGCTACACCTTC,CASSPGGGGHSGYTF
.,TRBJ2-1,.,TRBV6-4,TGTGCCAGCAGTGGACAGCCCGAGGCCTACAATGAGCAGTTCTTC,CASSGQPEAYNEQFF
.,TRBJ2-3,TRBD1,TRBV5-1,TGCGCCAGCAGCTTGGAGCGGACAGGGGTTACGCAGTATTTT,CASSLERTGVTQYF
.,TRBJ1-1,.,TRBV7-3,TGTGCCAGCAGCTTAGGGGAGCTCGGGACTGAAGCTTTCTTT,CASSLGELGTEAFF
.,TRBJ1-2,.,TRBV11-2,TGTGCCAGCAGCTTAGCGGGCCGGGGGGAGAGGAATGGCTACACCTTC,CASSLAGRGERNGYTF
few,TRBJ2-5,TRBD2,TRBV10-3,TGTGCCACACGGACTAGCGGGGTACAAGAGACCCAGTACTTC,CATRTSGVQETQYF
.,TRBJ2-7,.,TRBV7-9,TGTGCCAGCAGCTTAGCCGACAGGACGCAGTACTTC,CASSLADRTQYF
.,TRBJ2-7,.,TRBV6-1,TGTGCCAGCAGTGAAGCTGGCCCTGTGAAGCAGTACTTC,CASSEAGPVKQYF
.,TRBJ1-5,.,TRBV15,TGTGCCACCAGCAGAGTTGGGAGGACGGATCAGCCCCAGCATTTT,CATSRVGRTDQPQHF
.,TRBJ2-3,.,TRBV27,TGTGCCAGCAGTAAACCAGGGGATACGCAGTATTTT,CASSKPGDTQYF
.,TRBJ1-2,.,TRBV5-1,TGCGCCAGCAGCCATTCCGACTGGGGACGGGGCTACACCTTC,CASSHSDWGRGYTF
.,TRBJ1-4,.,TRBV18,TGTGCCAGCTCACCCTACACGGACGTGGAAAAACTGTTTTTT,CASSPYTDVEKLFF
.,TRBJ1-1,.,TRBV18,TGTGCCAGCTCACCCTTCGGCGGGGAGAACACTGAAGCTTTCTTT,CASSPFGGENTEAFF
.,TRBJ2-3,TRBD2,TRBV7-9,TGTGCCAGCAGCTTAGGAAGCGGGAGTGCAGATACGCAGTATTTT,CASSLGSGSADTQYF
.,TRBJ2-5,TRBD1,TRBV30,TGTGCCTGGACCCCGGGACAGGGACAAGAGACCCAGTACTTC,CAWTPGQGQETQYF
.,TRBJ2-7,TRBD1,TRBV14,TGTGCCAGCAGCGAGTTATGGACAGGGAATCGCGAGCAGTACTTC,CASSELWTGNREQYF
.,TRBJ2-3,TRBD1,TRBV7-9,TGTGCCAGCACCCTGACAGGGGTAACAGATACGCAGTATTTT,CASTLTGVTDTQYF
once,TRBJ2-5,.,TRBV14,TGTGCCAGCAGCCAAGATCCGGCAGCCGGGGTCGAGACCCAGTACTTC,CASSQDPAAGVETQYF
.,TRBJ2-1,.,TRBV6-6,TGTGCCAGCAACCCTGGGGGTGAGCAGTTCTTC,CASNPGGEQFF
.,TRBJ2-5,.,TRBV7-2,TGTGCCAGCAGCCTAGTTGAGACCCAGTACTTC,CASSLVETQYF
.,TRBJ1-3,.,TRBV5-1,TGCGCCAGCAGCGCAGGGGCTGGAAACACCATATATTTT,CASSAGAGNTIYF
.,TRBJ2-1,.,TRBV5-7,TGTGCCAGCAGCTTAGAGGACTCCAGCTCCTACAATGAGCAGTTCTTC,CASSLEDSSSYNEQFF
.,TRBJ1-4,TRBD1,TRBV30,TGTGCCTGCGGACAGGGGCAAAATGAAAAACTGTTTTTT,CACGQGQNEKLFF
.,TRBJ1-6,.,TRBV1,TGCACCAGCAGCCAAGGGGACAAATGGGACAGATTTAATTCACCCCTCCACTTT,CTSSQGDKWDRFNSPLHF
.,TRBJ1-2,TRBD1,TRBV4-1,TGCGCCAGCAGCCGACAACCATCAGGGGGAATTAACTATGGCTACACCTTC,CASSRQPSGGINYGYTF
.,TRBJ1-2,.,TRBV6-5,TGTGCCAGCAATCCCGCCGGGGATGGGGGCTACACCTTC,CASNPAGDGGYTF
.,TRBJ2-3,TRBD2,TRBV9,TGTGCCAGCAGCGTAGCGGGAGGCTCTAGCACAGATACGCAGTATTTT,CASSVAGGSSTDTQYF
once,TRBJ2-3,TRBD1,TRBV29-1,TGCAGCGTTGAAGACGGCAGGGGGCACGGCACAGATACGCAGTATTTT,CSVEDGRGHGTDTQYF
.,TRBJ1-1,TRBD1,TRBV10-3,TGTGCCATCAGTGAGCTCGACAGGGGTTCCACTGAAGCTTTCTTT,CAISELDRGSTEAFF
.,TRBJ2-1,TRBD1,TRBV18,TGTGCCAGCGCGGAGAGCCGGGACAGCTCCTACAATGAGCAGTTCTTC,CASAESRDSSYNEQFF
once,TRBJ1-5,.,TRBV7-2,TGTGCCAGCAGCTTGGGGGGGGAATATAGCAATCAGCCCCAGCATTTT,CASSLGGEYSNQPQHF